This TCR beta chain was sequenced in a study of cytomegalovirus exposure and HLA in healthy donors. The protocol was immunoSEQ multiplex PCR, while the TCRdb copy is restricted to in-frame clones and leaves out a portion. The table shows 250,000 to 400,000 clones, with approximately 85% occurring only once. CDR3 size: 16 residues. V was pared by 0 bases and J by 4 bases, with 8 bases of the junction left unmatched. The V gene's germline CDR1 is MNHNS and CDR2 SASEGT. V gene TRBV6-1 combines with J gene TRBJ1-2, with 7 positions matching TRBD1. The TCR originated in a young man in good health and CMV-seronegative. Sequencing was done on a sample of PBMCs. CDR3 in DNA: TGTGCCAGCAGTGAAGCGGCGGGACAGCGCATCTATGGCTACACCTTC. Encoded protein: CASSEAAGQRIYGYTF.